Presented here are 9 T cell receptor beta chains from one specimen sequenced in a study of beta chain features in type 1 diabetes. Expressed TCRB transcripts were sequenced because the isolated RNA had all been reverse transcribed beforehand. Assay used: immunoSEQ multiplex PCR; TCRdb lists only in-frame clones, some missing. The table records 900,000 or so clones, 15% to 20% of them present only once. The sample was naive CD4+ T cells from blood. The receptors shown here come from a woman aged 18-30 years in good health.

The rearrangement links TRBV5-4 to TRBJ1-1; no clear D. Germline V CDR1 and CDR2: SGHNT, YYREEE (reference sequence). The V end was cut by 6 bases, the J end by 10 bases, with 13 bases between. The CDR3 spans 11 residues. DNA of the CDR3: TGTGCCAGCACCCGATGGGGTAGAGCTTTCTTT. Its protein is CASTRWGRAFF.

The chain recombines TRBV6-5 with TRBJ2-1, with TRBD1 identical over 7 bases. This CDR3 region has 12 residues. Germline assignment: CDR1 MNHEY and CDR2 SVGAGI. The trim removed 6 bases at V and 11 bases at J, leaving 7 bases unmatched. In nucleotides, the CDR3 is TGTGCCAGCAGATCAACAGGGGAAAAGCAGTTCTTC. Translating gives CASRSTGEKQFF.

The chain carries TRBV28 and TRBJ2-3; 14 bases agree with TRBD2. Germline CDR1 MDHEN, CDR2 SYDVKM. J lost 9 bases, V lost 6 bases, and 17 bases had no gene match. The length of the CDR3 is 18 residues. CDR3 sequence reads: CASRHPRLAGGPRGTQYF. CDR3 in DNA: TGTGCCAGCAGGCACCCGCGACTAGCGGGAGGGCCCCGGGGAACGCAGTATTTT.

V and J are TRBV29-1 and TRBJ2-5; D gene unclear. The CDR3 spans 13 residues. CDR1 and CDR2 (germline): SQVTM, ANQGSEA. V shed 3 bases and J shed 1 base, with 9 bases lying between them. CDR3 sequence (DNA): TGCAGCGTTGATTTAAAGGGCCAAGAGACCCAGTACTTC. Its translation is CSVDLKGQETQYF.

This clone was counted between two and nine times. The rearrangement links TRBV27 to TRBJ2-6, with D uncertain. The V gene lost 5 bases and the J gene lost 0 bases, with 11 bases spanning the gap. This CDR3 has 16 residues. CDR1 and CDR2 from the germline V gene are MNHEY and SMNVEV (reference sequence). The CDR3 region is CASSRRPLSGANVLTF. CDR3 nucleotides: TGTGCCAGCAGTCGTAGGCCTCTCTCTGGGGCCAACGTCCTGACTTTC.

This clone was picked up a small number of times. The J gene is TRBJ2-7, the V gene TRBV7-9; maybe TRBD1 (5 bases). The CDR3 runs 14 residues. Germline V gene data show CDR1 as SEHNR and CDR2 as FQNEAQ (reference sequence). V was clipped by 4 bases and J by 2 bases, with 12 bases between them. The CDR3 protein is CASSSTTVTYEQYF. For the CDR3, the DNA is TGTGCCAGCAGCTCCACGACAGTGACCTACGAGCAGTACTTC.

The CDR3 DNA follows: TGTGCCAGCAGTTATTCGGGGGCGGCCTACGAGCAGTACTTC. Protein sequence: CASSYSGAAYEQYF. The V call is TRBV6-6, the J call TRBJ2-7, with D perhaps matching TRBD1 or TRBD2 (6 bases each). This CDR3 region has 14 residues. Germline CDR1 is MNHNY and CDR2 is SVGAGI (reference sequence). Deletions cut 3 bases from V and 2 bases from J, with 11 bases between.

The V call is TRBV7-9, the J call TRBJ1-5; weak D call: TRBD1 (6 bases). Looked up from germline, CDR1 is SEHNR and CDR2 is FQNEAQ (reference sequence). V shed 6 bases and J shed 4 bases, with 10 bases lying between them. This CDR3 region has 13 residues. CDR3 amino acids: CASSPGQNQPQHF. CDR3 in DNA: TGTGCCAGCAGTCCCGGACAGAATCAGCCCCAGCATTTT.

This clone has only a few counts. V is TRBV7-8 and J is TRBJ2-3; possible D gene TRBD2, 5 bases. Germline V CDR1 and CDR2: SGHVS, FQNEAQ. The V and J ends lost 1 base and 4 bases respectively, with 21 bases between them. The CDR3 contains 18 residues. The CDR3 nucleotides are TGTGCCAGCAGCTTAGAGCGGATACCGGGCCAAGGCGCAGATACGCAGTATTTT. It translates to CASSLERIPGQGADTQYF.